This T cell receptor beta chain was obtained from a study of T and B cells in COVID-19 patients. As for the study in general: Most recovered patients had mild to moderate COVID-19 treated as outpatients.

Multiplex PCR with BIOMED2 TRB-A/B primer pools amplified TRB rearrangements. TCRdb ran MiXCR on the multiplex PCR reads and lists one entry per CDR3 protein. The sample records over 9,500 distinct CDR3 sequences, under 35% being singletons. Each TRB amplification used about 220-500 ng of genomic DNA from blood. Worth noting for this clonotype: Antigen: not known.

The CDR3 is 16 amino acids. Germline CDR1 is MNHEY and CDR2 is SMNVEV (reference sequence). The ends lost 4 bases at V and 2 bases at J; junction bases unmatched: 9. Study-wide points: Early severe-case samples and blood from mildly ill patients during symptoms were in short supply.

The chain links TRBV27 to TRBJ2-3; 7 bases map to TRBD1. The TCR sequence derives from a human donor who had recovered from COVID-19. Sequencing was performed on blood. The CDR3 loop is CASSWAGQVNTDTQYF. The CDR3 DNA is TGTGCCAGCAGTTGGGCAGGACAGGTGAACACAGATACGCAGTATTTT.